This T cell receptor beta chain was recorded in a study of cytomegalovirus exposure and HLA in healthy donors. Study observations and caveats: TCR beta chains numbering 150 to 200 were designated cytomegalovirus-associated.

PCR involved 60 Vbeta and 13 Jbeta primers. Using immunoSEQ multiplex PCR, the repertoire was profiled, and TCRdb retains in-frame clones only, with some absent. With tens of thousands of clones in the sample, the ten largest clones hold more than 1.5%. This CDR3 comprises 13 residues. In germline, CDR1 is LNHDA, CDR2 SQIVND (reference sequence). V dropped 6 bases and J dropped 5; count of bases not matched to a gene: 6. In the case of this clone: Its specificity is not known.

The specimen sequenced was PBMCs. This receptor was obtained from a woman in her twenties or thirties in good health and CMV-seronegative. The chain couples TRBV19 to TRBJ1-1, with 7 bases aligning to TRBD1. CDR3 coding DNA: TGTGCCAGTAGCGACAGGGTGCGGACTGAAGCTTTCTTT. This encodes CASSDRVRTEAFF.